A single sample is the source of the 9 T cell receptor beta chains below, sequenced in a study of blood T cell repertoires in COVID-19. Assay used: immunoSEQ multiplex PCR; TCRdb lists only in-frame clones, some missing. This sample has fewer than 300,000 clones, with around 90% found just once. The sequenced sample was PBMCs or T cells enriched from blood (not recorded which). Receptors originate from a woman aged 25 to 39 who had recovered from COVID-19.

The chain combines TRBV18 with TRBJ2-5; TRBD2 agrees at 12 bases. Trimming took 6 bases from V and 4 from J; bases not matched to a gene: 9. Germline V lookup: CDR1 KGHSH, CDR2 LQKENI. This CDR3 is built from 16 residues. Here the CDR3 DNA reads TGTGCCAGCTCTCCGAGACTAGCGGGGGAGAGAGAGACCCAGTACTTC. It specifies CASSPRLAGERETQYF.

The rearrangement uses TRBV4-3 and TRBJ2-5; TRBD2 matches at 8 bases. The junction had 14 bases not matched to a gene; V was cut back by 0 bases and J by 5 bases. Germline V lookup: CDR1 LGHNA, CDR2 YSLEER. This CDR3 spans 18 amino acids. CDR3 sequence: CASSQDSLSGRAPETQYF. CDR3 nucleotide sequence: TGCGCCAGCAGCCAAGATAGTTTATCCGGGAGGGCCCCCGAGACCCAGTACTTC.

The rearrangement uses TRBV9 and TRBJ1-6; D remains ambiguous. Germline assignment: CDR1 SGDLS and CDR2 YYNGEE. Trimming shortened V by 3 bases and J by 9 bases, and 19 bases separated the two germline ends. This CDR3 is 16 amino acids long. The CDR3 region is CASSASSPGRGSPLHF. The CDR3 region has the DNA TGTGCCAGCAGCGCTTCGTCTCCTGGGAGAGGTTCACCCCTCCACTTT.

This clone was observed once. The V gene is TRBV5-6, the J gene TRBJ2-4; 7 bases agree with TRBD1. Germline V gene sequence: CDR1 SGHDT, CDR2 YYEEEE. The CDR3 is made up of 14 amino acids. Trimming at V came to 2 bases and at J to 3 bases, leaving 2 bases not matched to a gene. The CDR3 DNA reads TGTGCCAGCAGCTTCCGGGACAGCAAAAACATTCAGTACTTC. This translates into CASSFRDSKNIQYF.

This clone appeared once. The chain combines TRBV2 with TRBJ1-2, with 7 bases aligning to TRBD1. Germline V lookup: CDR1 SNHLY, CDR2 FYNNEI. V was pared by 7 bases and J by 4 bases, with 3 bases of the junction left unmatched. This CDR3 spans 12 amino acids. CDR3 loop: CASTGQLYGYTF. CDR3 nucleotides: TGTGCCAGCACGGGACAGCTCTATGGCTACACCTTC.

This clone occurred once. The CDR3 DNA follows: TGTGCCAGCAGCCCTAACAGTGTATCTGGGGCCAACGTCCTGACTTTC. It specifies CASSPNSVSGANVLTF. V is TRBV7-3 and J is TRBJ2-6; D gene ambiguous. The V end was cut by 5 bases, the J end by 1 base, with 12 bases between. The CDR3 totals 16 residues. CDR1 is SGHTA and CDR2 is FQGTGA in the germline V gene.

The genes are TRBV3-1 (or the pseudogene TRBV3-2) and TRBJ1-5; 8 bases line up with TRBD1. Trimming removed 1 base from V and 7 bases from J; junction bases left unmatched: 9. Germline V gene lookup returns CDR1 LGHDT and CDR2 YNNKEL (reference sequence). This CDR3 region has 16 residues. The CDR3 bases are TGTGCCAGCAGCCAAGGGGGGAGGACAGGGAGGCAGCCCCAGCATTTT. Amino acid sequence: CASSQGGRTGRQPQHF.

This chain connects TRBV9 to TRBJ1-2, with a weak D call TRBD1 (5 bases). CDR1 and CDR2 from the germline V gene are SGDLS and YYNGEE. V lost 0 bases to trimming and J lost 2 bases, with 14 bases between them. The CDR3 has 16 residues. The CDR3 loop is CASSVGLRDSNYGYTF. The CDR3 DNA sequence: TGTGCCAGCAGCGTAGGCTTGCGGGACTCCAACTATGGCTACACCTTC.

As DNA, the CDR3 is TGTGCCTGGAGCGAGGAGATGCGGAGCTACACCTTC. Residues: CAWSEEMRSYTF. The chain has TRBV30 and TRBJ1-2; D is ambiguous. This CDR3 is built from 12 residues. Looked up from germline, CDR1 is GTSNPN and CDR2 is SVGIG (reference sequence). V was shortened by 3 bases and J by 9 bases, with 14 bases between the two germline ends.